The clone carrying this T cell receptor beta chain occurred a few times. Antigen: not known. The sample originates from a study of OX40 agonist ivuxolimab in advanced cancers. Study in general: The diagnoses of dose-escalation patients were hepatocellular carcinoma, melanoma, renal cell or head and neck cancer. Findings of the study overall: On average, CD8+ T cells showed a greater number of expanded clones than CD4+. Part of the nonresponder group also had normalized T-cell clonal expansion that was low.

Researchers took blood at baseline, on cycle 4 day 1, and on cycle 7 day 1. Germline V gives CDR1 SGHRS, CDR2 YFSETQ. The CDR3 runs to 20 residues. J was trimmed by 0 bases and V by 3 bases; bases with no gene match: 14. Libraries were prepared by immunoSEQ multiplex PCR; TCRdb keeps only in-frame clonotypes and omits some of them. Counted here are 60,000 to 90,000 clones, 88% occurring once; the ten biggest clones make up around 0.97%. The chain is built from TRBV5-1 and TRBJ2-4; 11 bases map to TRBD2. The source is an adult with an advanced solid tumor such as melanoma, head and neck, liver or kidney cancer. The sample in question was CD4+ or CD8+ T cells sorted from blood, obtained in a trial of the OX40 agonist ivuxolimab. The CDR3 region has the DNA TGCGCCAGCAGCTCCTTCCCCGGGACTAGCGGTATCCTAGCCAAAAACATTCAGTACTTC. Translation gives CASSSFPGTSGILAKNIQYF. Variable domain in full (rest from reference TRBV5-1 and TRBJ2-4): KAGVTQTPRYLIKTRGQQVTLSCSPISGHRSVSWYQQTPGQGLQFLFEYFSETQRNKGNFPGRFSGRQFSNSRSEMNVSTLELGDSALYLCASSSFPGTSGILAKNIQYFGAGTRLSVL.